A single TCR beta chain is shown here with its context. Its specificity is not known. Subsequent to a culture period of under 11 days, CD4+ T cells were isolated. The person was diagnosed with PCR-confirmed SARS-CoV-2 infection between March and December 2020. Researchers swapped half the medium for IL-2 medium on both days 3 and 7. This entry comes from a study of vaccination effects on CD4 cells after COVID-19. In the study overall: Samples came from a couple of convalescent patients 16 days and one week before vaccination. Whole-study results and caveats: Late after vaccination, infection- and vaccine-induced clones showed marked clonal contraction.

The CDR3 runs to 12 residues. V lost 5 bases and J 5 bases, leaving 4 bases between the germline ends. Germline CDR1 SGHTA, CDR2 FQGNSA. The repertoire was sequenced with immunoSEQ multiplex PCR; TCRdb's copy has only in-frame clones and lacks some. The sample includes about 46,000 clones, 74% seen only once; the top ten take roughly 8.7%. The clonotype was recovered from a human donor who had a prior SARS-CoV-2 infection. The genes are TRBV7-2 and TRBJ1-6; D is ambiguous. Sequences were derived from CD4+ T cells from PBMCs cultured without peptide, sampled before COVID-19 vaccination. Here the CDR3 reads CASSPHNSPLHF. The CDR3 bases are TGTGCCAGCAGCCCACATAATTCACCCCTCCACTTT.